This T cell receptor (beta chain) was recovered during a study of blood T cell repertoires in COVID-19. Study in general: COVID-19 samples collected from the United States, Italy and Spain covered acute and convalescent phases. T cells, B-cell-depleted T cells, or PBMCs supplied cDNA or gDNA.

The CDR3 contains 16 residues. Trimming removed 5 bases at V and 4 bases at J, with 20 bases between. Per the germline V gene, CDR1 is MNHNY and CDR2 is SVGAGI (reference sequence). Under the authors' procedure: Researchers report that nucleated cell counts were estimated from reference gene primer amplification. The protocol was immunoSEQ multiplex PCR, while the TCRdb copy is restricted to in-frame clones and leaves out a portion. That table furnishes V, J and clone size, whereas the DNA furnished D and trimming. The table shows around 300,000 clones, with around 90% occurring only once. The gene calls are TRBV6-6 and TRBJ2-5; D remains unclear. Material: peripheral blood. This TCR was recovered from a man aged 18-30 years with active or convalescent COVID-19. The CDR3 sequence is CASSPRLQSGRETQYF. The CDR3 DNA reads TGTGCCAGCAGTCCCCGACTTCAATCGGGTAGAGAGACCCAGTACTTC.